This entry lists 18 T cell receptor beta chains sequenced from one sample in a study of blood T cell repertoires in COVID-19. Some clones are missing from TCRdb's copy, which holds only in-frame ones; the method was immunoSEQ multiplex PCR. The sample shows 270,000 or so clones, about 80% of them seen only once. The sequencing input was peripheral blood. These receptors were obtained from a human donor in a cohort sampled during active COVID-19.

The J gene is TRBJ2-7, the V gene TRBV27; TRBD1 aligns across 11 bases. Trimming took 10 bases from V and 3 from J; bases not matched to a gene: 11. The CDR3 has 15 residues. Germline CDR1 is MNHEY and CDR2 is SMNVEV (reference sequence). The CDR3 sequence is CATTTGTGGIYEQYF. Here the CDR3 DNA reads TGTGCCACCACTACCGGGACAGGGGGTATCTACGAGCAGTACTTC.

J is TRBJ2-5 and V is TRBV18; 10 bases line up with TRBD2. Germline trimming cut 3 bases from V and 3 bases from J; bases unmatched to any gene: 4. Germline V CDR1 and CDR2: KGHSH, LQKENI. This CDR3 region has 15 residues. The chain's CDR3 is CASSPQAGGKETQYF. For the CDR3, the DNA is TGTGCCAGCTCACCCCAAGCGGGGGGGAAAGAGACCCAGTACTTC.

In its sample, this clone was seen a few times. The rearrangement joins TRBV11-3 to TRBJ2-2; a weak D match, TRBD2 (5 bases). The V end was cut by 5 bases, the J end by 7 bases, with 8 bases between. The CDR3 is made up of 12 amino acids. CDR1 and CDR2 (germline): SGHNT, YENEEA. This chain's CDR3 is CASSIGDGELFF. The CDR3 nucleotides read TGTGCCAGCAGCATCGGGGACGGGGAGCTGTTTTTT.

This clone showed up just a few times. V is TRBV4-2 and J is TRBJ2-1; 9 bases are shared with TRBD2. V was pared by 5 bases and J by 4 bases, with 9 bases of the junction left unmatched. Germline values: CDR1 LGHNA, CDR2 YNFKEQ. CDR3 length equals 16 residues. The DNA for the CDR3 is TGTGCCAGCAGCGTGGGTGGCGGGAGGGTGTACAATGAGCAGTTCTTC. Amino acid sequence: CASSVGGGRVYNEQFF.

CDR3 amino acids: CASSTGWRGNYSDNEQFF. DNA of the CDR3: TGCGCCAGCAGCACGGGGTGGCGGGGGAACTATTCTGACAATGAGCAGTTCTTC. The chain links TRBV5-1 to TRBJ2-1; TRBD2 matches at 7 bases. In germline, CDR1 is SGHRS, CDR2 YFSETQ. Trimming took 4 bases from V and 5 from J; bases not matched to a gene: 18. This CDR3 is 18 amino acids long.

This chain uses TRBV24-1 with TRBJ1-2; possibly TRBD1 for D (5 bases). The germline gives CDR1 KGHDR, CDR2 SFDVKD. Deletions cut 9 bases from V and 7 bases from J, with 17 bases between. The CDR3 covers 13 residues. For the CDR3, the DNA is TGTGCCACCGTAGAGAGCTCGGGGGGTGGCTACACCTTC. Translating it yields CATVESSGGGYTF.

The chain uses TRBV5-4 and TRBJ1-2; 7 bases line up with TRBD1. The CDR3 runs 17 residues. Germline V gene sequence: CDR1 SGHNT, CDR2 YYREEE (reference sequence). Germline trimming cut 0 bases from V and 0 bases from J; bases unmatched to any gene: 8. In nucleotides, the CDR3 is TGTGCCAGCAGCTTGGGGCCCCAGGGGGTGGCTAACTATGGCTACACCTTC. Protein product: CASSLGPQGVANYGYTF.

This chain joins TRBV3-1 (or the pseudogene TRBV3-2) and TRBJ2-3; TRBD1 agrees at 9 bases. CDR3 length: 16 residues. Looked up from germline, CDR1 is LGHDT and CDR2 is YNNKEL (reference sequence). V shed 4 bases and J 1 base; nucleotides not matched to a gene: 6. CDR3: CASSPRTGVGTDTQYF. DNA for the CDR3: TGTGCCAGCAGCCCCAGGACAGGGGTCGGCACAGATACGCAGTATTTT.

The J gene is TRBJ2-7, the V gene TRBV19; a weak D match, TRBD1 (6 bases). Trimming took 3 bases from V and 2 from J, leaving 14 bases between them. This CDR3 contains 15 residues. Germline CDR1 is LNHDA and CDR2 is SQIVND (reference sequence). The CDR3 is CASSISGAGTYEQYF. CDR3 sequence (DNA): TGTGCCAGTAGTATCTCAGGGGCGGGTACCTACGAGCAGTACTTC. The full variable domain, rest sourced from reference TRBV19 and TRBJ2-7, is DGGITQSPKYLFRKEGQNVTLSCEQNLNHDAMYWYRQDPGQGLRLIYYSQIVNDFQKGDIAEGYSVSREKKESFPLTVTSAQKNPTAFYLCASSISGAGTYEQYFGPGTRLTVT.

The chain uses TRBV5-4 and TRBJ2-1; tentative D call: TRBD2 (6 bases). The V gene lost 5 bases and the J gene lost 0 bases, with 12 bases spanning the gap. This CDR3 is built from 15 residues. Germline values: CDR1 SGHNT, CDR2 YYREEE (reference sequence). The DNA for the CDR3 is TGTGCCAGCAGTGATGCGGGGATCTCCTACAATGAGCAGTTCTTC. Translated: CASSDAGISYNEQFF.

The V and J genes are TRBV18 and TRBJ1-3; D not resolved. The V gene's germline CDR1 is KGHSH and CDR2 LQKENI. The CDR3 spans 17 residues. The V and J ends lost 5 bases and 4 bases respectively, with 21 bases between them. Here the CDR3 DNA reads TGTGCCAGCTCAGCTGGAGGCAGAAGTTCGACCGGAAACACCATATATTTT. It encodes CASSAGGRSSTGNTIYF.

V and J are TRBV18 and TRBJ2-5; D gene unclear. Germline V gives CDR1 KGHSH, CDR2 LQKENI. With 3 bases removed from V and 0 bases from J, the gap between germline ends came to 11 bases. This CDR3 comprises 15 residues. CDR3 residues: CASSPNSLYQETQYF. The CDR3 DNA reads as TGTGCCAGCTCACCGAACTCTTTGTACCAAGAGACCCAGTACTTC. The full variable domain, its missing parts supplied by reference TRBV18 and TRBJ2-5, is NAGVMQNPRHLVRRRGQEARLRCSPMKGHSHVYWYRQLPEEGLKFMVYLQKENIIDESGMPKERFSAEFPKEGPSILRIQQVVRGDSAAYFCASSPNSLYQETQYFGPGTRLLVL.

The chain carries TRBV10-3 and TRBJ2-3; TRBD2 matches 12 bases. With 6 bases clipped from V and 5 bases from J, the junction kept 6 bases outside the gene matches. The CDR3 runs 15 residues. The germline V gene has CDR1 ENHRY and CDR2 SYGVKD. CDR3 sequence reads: CAISPSGRAQDTQYF. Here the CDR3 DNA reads TGTGCCATCAGCCCTAGCGGGAGGGCCCAAGATACGCAGTATTTT.

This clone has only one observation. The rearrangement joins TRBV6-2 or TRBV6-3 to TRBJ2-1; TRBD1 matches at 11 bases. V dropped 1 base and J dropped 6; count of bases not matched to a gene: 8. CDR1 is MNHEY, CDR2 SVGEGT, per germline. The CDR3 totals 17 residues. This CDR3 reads CASSYFGVGTGGNEQFF. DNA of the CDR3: TGTGCCAGCAGTTACTTTGGTGTTGGGACAGGGGGCAATGAGCAGTTCTTC.

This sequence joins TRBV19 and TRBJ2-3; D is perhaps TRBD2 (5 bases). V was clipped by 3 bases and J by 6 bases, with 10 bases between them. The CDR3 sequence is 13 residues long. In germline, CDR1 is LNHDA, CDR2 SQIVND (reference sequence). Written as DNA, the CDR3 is TGTGCCAGTAGTATCGGATGGGAGGATACGCAGTATTTT. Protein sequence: CASSIGWEDTQYF.

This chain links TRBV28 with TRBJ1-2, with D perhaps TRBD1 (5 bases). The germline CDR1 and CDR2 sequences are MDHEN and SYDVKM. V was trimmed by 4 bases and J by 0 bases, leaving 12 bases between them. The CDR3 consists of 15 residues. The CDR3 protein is CASSSTGDPNYGYTF. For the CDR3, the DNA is TGTGCCAGCAGTTCTACAGGTGATCCTAACTATGGCTACACCTTC.

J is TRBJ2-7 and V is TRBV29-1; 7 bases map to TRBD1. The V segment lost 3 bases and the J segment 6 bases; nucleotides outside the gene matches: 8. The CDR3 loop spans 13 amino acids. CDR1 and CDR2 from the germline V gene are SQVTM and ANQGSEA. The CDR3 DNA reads TGCAGCGTTGACGGAACAGGGGTGGGCGAGCAGTACTTC. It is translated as CSVDGTGVGEQYF.

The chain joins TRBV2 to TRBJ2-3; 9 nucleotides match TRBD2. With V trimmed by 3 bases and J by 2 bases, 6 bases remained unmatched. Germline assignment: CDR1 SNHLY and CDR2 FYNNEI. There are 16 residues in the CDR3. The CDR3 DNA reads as TGTGCCAGCAGTGAGATAACTAGCGGGTACACAGATACGCAGTATTTT. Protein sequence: CASSEITSGYTDTQYF.